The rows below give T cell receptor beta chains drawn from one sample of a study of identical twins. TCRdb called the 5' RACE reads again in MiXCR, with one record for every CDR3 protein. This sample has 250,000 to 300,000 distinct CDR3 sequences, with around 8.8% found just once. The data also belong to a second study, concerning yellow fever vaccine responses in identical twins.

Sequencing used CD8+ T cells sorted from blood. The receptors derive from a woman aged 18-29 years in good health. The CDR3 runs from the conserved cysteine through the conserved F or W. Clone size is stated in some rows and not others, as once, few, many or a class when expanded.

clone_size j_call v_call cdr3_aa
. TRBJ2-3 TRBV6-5 CASSSRVEDTQYF
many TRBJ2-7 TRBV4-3 CASSQESSIGYEQYF
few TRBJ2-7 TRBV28 CASSFSGGVGAYEQYF
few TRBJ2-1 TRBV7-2 CASSLEGGYNEQFF
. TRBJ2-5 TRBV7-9 CASGDQTQAQETQYF
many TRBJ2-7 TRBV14 CASSHRGPWDEQYF
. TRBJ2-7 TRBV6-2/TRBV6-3 CASRTSGSNYEQYF
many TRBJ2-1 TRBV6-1 CARSGQENYNEQFF
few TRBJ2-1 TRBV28 CASSFPGQFPRLLNEQFF
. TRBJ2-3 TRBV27 CASSSSEVLGVTDTQYF
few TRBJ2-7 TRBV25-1 CASSGITPEYEQYF
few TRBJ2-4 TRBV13 CASSSQGDIQYF
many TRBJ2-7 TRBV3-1 CASSQDMASLGYEQYF
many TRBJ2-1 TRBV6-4 CASSDAGTSSYNEQFF
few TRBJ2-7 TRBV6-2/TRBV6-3 CASTSGGTLGQYF
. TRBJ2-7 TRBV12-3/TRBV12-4 CTTRKASSYEQYF
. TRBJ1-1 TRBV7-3 CASSLKQGHFEAFF
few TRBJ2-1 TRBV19 CASSITNYLPYNEQFF
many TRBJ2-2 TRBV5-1 CASSLVVLNTGELFF
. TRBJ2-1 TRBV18 CASSLAPLAGTDEQFF
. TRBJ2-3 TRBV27 CASTPGGAGGDTQYF
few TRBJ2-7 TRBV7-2 CASSPGLAGAEQYF
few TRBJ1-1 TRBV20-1 CSARALGLGNTEAFF
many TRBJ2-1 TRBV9 CASSPLGTSGDNEQFF
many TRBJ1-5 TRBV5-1 CASSLAESGTATNQPQHF
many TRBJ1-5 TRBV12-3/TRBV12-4 CASSFGASNQPQHF
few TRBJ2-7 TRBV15 CATSRGPGTESYEQYF
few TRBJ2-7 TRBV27 CASSLSRGGEQYF
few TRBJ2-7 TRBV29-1 CSVEEGLAGEPYEQYF
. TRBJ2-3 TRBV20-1 CSARDGGAATDTQYF
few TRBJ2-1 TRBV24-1 CATSDLTSGRGNEQFF
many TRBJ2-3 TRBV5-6 CASRPGTSSTDTQYF
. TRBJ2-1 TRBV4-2 CASSQFQGGPLNEQFF
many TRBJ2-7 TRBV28 CASSDRSGFYEQYF